The 31 T cell receptor beta chains in this list originate from one sample, sequenced in a study of cytomegalovirus exposure and HLA in healthy donors. With 60 Vbeta and 13 Jbeta primers, the PCR was carried out. TCRdb's table, derived via immunoSEQ multiplex PCR, lists solely in-frame clones and lacks some. The repertoire includes 95,000 to 150,000 clones, about 73% of them detected once, and 8.2% sits in the top ten. The sequenced sample was PBMCs. The origin of the receptors is a woman aged 40 to 50 in good health and CMV-seropositive.

CDR3 nucleotide sequence: TGTGCCAGCAGCCGCGGGGCAGCAGGCTACACCTTC. Amino acids: CASSRGAAGYTF. This rearrangement joins TRBV6-5 to TRBJ1-2; maybe TRBD1 (5 bases). The CDR3 has 12 residues. The V end was cut by 6 bases, the J end by 8 bases, with 13 bases between. Germline values: CDR1 MNHEY, CDR2 SVGAGI.

This clone was picked up a small number of times. The junction departs from the called germline gene at one end, perhaps through a read error. V is TRBV2 and J is TRBJ1-4; the match to TRBD1 covers 8 bases. The CDR3 sequence is 11 residues long. Looked up from germline, CDR1 is SNHLY and CDR2 is FYNNEI. Here the CDR3 reads CASSRQGSYYF. The CDR3 DNA sequence: TGTGCCAGCAGTCGACAGGGGAGTTACTATTTT.

V is TRBV5-1 and J is TRBJ1-1; D ambiguous. Germline loops: CDR1 SGHRS, CDR2 YFSETQ. V was clipped by 4 bases and J by 2 bases, with 15 bases between them. CDR3 length: 15 residues. CDR3 sequence: CASSRGAIRNTEAFF. CDR3 in DNA: TGCGCCAGCAGCCGCGGAGCAATTAGAAACACTGAAGCTTTCTTT.

With regard to this clone: The CDR3 ends on some other residue instead of the conserved phenylalanine or tryptophan, so this is likely a read error. The DNA is left out, because the CDR3 cannot be placed on it with certainty; the CDR3 is given as TCRdb lists it. The V and J genes are TRBV6-1 and TRBJ1-1. The CDR3 is made up of 13 amino acids, end residues included. CDR1 is MNHNS, CDR2 SASEGT, per germline. The CDR3 sequence is CASSEGAVEGAQV.

The V and J genes are TRBV2 and TRBJ2-5, with 7 bases fitting TRBD1. The CDR3 length is 14 residues. Looked up from germline, CDR1 is SNHLY and CDR2 is FYNNEI. The V segment lost 6 bases and the J segment 2 bases; nucleotides outside the gene matches: 6. The CDR3 region is CASSADRAQETQYF. In DNA form, the CDR3 reads TGTGCCAGCAGCGCAGACAGGGCGCAAGAGACCCAGTACTTC.

The chain combines TRBV7-2 with TRBJ2-1, with 7 positions matching TRBD1. Looked up from germline, CDR1 is SGHTA and CDR2 is FQGNSA. The CDR3 is 14 amino acids. The trim removed 4 bases at V and 5 bases at J, leaving 5 bases unmatched. CDR3: CASSSRGLNNEQFF. CDR3 DNA: TGTGCCAGCAGCTCAAGGGGGCTTAACAATGAGCAGTTCTTC. Drawing the rest from reference TRBV7-2 and TRBJ2-1, the complete variable domain is GAGVSQSPSNKVTEKGKDVELRCDPISGHTALYWYRQSLGQGLEFLIYFQGNSAPDKSGLPSDRFSAERTGGSVSTLTIQRTQQEDSAVYLCASSSRGLNNEQFFGPGTRLTVL.

This clone was found a few times. This chain joins TRBV4-3 and TRBJ2-3; D is perhaps TRBD1 (6 bases). Germline CDR1 LGHNA, CDR2 YSLEER. V lost 2 bases and J lost 0, with 12 bases in between. CDR3 length: 16 amino acids. The CDR3 DNA reads TGCGCCAGCAGCCAAAGGGGACAAAGAAGCACAGATACGCAGTATTTT. As protein: CASSQRGQRSTDTQYF.

This clone was picked up one time. The chain has TRBV20-1 and TRBJ1-2; D remains unclear. From germline, CDR1 is DFQATT and CDR2 SNEGSKA (reference sequence). V lost 7 bases, J lost 7 bases, and 13 bases lay in between. The CDR3 loop spans 11 amino acids. The chain's CDR3 is CSDNTEGGYTF. The CDR3 bases are TGCAGTGACAACACGGAGGGTGGCTACACCTTC.

The V gene is TRBV4-1, the J gene TRBJ1-1, with D possibly being TRBD1 (6 bases). Trimming took 0 bases from V and 4 from J, leaving 12 bases between them. The CDR3 spans 15 residues. CDR1 and CDR2 from the germline V gene are MGHRA and YSYEKL. The CDR3, as DNA: TGCGCCAGCAGCCAAGACAGGGGATCGGGCACTGAAGCTTTCTTT. It specifies CASSQDRGSGTEAFF.

The rearrangement links TRBV4-3 to TRBJ1-2; the match to TRBD1 covers 9 bases. Germline trimming cut 6 bases from V and 1 base from J; bases unmatched to any gene: 6. Germline V gene lookup returns CDR1 LGHNA and CDR2 YSLEER. The CDR3 spans 15 residues. As DNA, the CDR3 is TGCGCCAGCAGTCAATCGGACAGGGGTAACTATGGCTACACCTTC. It translates to CASSQSDRGNYGYTF.

This chain links TRBV7-2 with TRBJ1-5; 7 nucleotides agree with TRBD1. V dropped 1 base and J dropped 0; count of bases not matched to a gene: 0. The V gene's germline CDR1 is SGHTA and CDR2 FQGNSA. The CDR3 loop spans 15 amino acids. CDR3 sequence: CASSLGDSSNQPQHF. Here the CDR3 DNA reads TGTGCCAGCAGCTTAGGGGACAGTAGCAATCAGCCCCAGCATTTT.

This sequence joins TRBV7-2 and TRBJ2-7; the match to TRBD2 covers 8 bases. This CDR3 has 14 amino acids. CDR1 and CDR2 (germline): SGHTA, FQGNSA. V lost 2 bases to trimming and J lost 3 bases; unmatched junction nucleotides: 3. CDR3 in amino acids: CASSLISGGYEQYF. In DNA form, the CDR3 reads TGTGCCAGCAGCTTAATCAGCGGGGGCTACGAGCAGTACTTC.

V gene TRBV15 combines with J gene TRBJ1-2, with TRBD1 as a possible D gene (5 bases). The germline V gene has CDR1 LNHNV and CDR2 YYDKDF (reference sequence). This CDR3 is 14 amino acids long. With 3 bases removed from V and 8 bases from J, the gap between germline ends came to 16 bases. The CDR3 protein is CATSREGLGGGYTF. CDR3 nucleotide sequence: TGTGCCACCAGCAGGGAGGGCCTGGGGGGGGGCTACACCTTC.

V is TRBV6-5 and J is TRBJ1-2; 7 bases match TRBD1. Germline trimming cut 6 bases from V and 8 bases from J; bases unmatched to any gene: 9. Germline lookup yields CDR1 MNHEY and CDR2 SVGAGI. CDR3 size: 13 residues. As DNA, the CDR3 is TGTGCCAGCAGCTCCGGGACAGCGAGAGGCTACACCTTC. Its protein is CASSSGTARGYTF.

This clone was seen more than once but under ten times. The chain links TRBV10-3 to TRBJ1-4; TRBD1 matches 7 bases. This CDR3 has 13 residues. Looked up from germline, CDR1 is ENHRY and CDR2 is SYGVKD. V dropped 5 bases and J dropped 6; count of bases not matched to a gene: 3. The CDR3: CAISPRGDEKLFF. The DNA of the CDR3 is TGTGCCATCAGTCCCAGGGGGGATGAAAAACTGTTTTTT.

The chain links TRBV9 to TRBJ1-4; no clear D gene. Trimming pared 0 bases from V and 8 bases from J, leaving 11 bases between. Germline-derived CDR1 and CDR2 are SGDLS and YYNGEE. The CDR3 contains 14 residues. CDR3 sequence: CASSVGGLSEKLFF. Written as DNA, the CDR3 is TGTGCCAGCAGCGTAGGAGGTCTTTCCGAAAAACTGTTTTTT.

This chain uses TRBV7-9 with TRBJ1-3; D unresolved. V was cut by 6 bases and J by 0 bases, with 15 bases left in between. The CDR3 sequence is 16 residues long. CDR1 and CDR2 from the germline V gene are SEHNR and FQNEAQ (reference sequence). CDR3 region: CASRQQGGFSGNTIYF. The CDR3 nucleotides read TGTGCCAGCAGACAGCAAGGTGGTTTCTCTGGAAACACCATATATTTT.

The chain recombines TRBV10-3 with TRBJ2-1; TRBD1 might be the D (6 bases). Germline CDR1 and CDR2: ENHRY and SYGVKD. Trimming left V 0 bases short and J 5 bases short, with 17 bases between. The CDR3 consists of 17 residues. The CDR3 DNA follows: TGTGCCATCAGTGAGTCAAGAGGGGCAGGGGCGAACAATGAGCAGTTCTTC. Its translation: CAISESRGAGANNEQFF.

The V call is TRBV5-6, the J call TRBJ1-5; 8 bases match TRBD1. The V and J ends lost 3 bases and 6 bases, in that order; junction bases with no gene match: 5. Germline values: CDR1 SGHDT, CDR2 YYEEEE. The length of the CDR3 is 14 residues. CDR3 DNA: TGTGCCAGCAGCTCCGCAGGGGGCGGTCAGCCCCAGCATTTT. Its translation: CASSSAGGGQPQHF.

This clone occurred once. The rearrangement uses TRBV7-9 and TRBJ2-1; 8 bases fit TRBD1. Germline CDR1 is SEHNR and CDR2 is FQNEAQ (reference sequence). This CDR3 contains 17 residues. The V and J ends lost 3 bases and 2 bases, in that order; junction bases with no gene match: 9. In nucleotides, the CDR3 is TGTGCCAGCAGCTTTATTCGGACAGGGTATACCTACAATGAGCAGTTCTTC. This codes for CASSFIRTGYTYNEQFF.

This sequence joins TRBV28 and TRBJ1-2; the D is unclear. The V end lost 5 bases, the J end lost 4 bases, and 26 bases lay between the germline ends. The CDR3 extends over 18 amino acids. Germline CDR1 MDHEN, CDR2 SYDVKM. CDR3 coding DNA: TGTGCCAGCAGTCCCGCAGAAGCCGCCCGGGAGGGCCTCTATGGCTACACCTTC. It yields the protein CASSPAEAAREGLYGYTF.

This clone was picked up a small number of times. The genes are TRBV11-2 and TRBJ2-1; 9 bases map to TRBD2. The germline CDR1 and CDR2 sequences are SGHAT and FQNNGV. The ends lost 1 base at V and 1 base at J; junction bases unmatched: 8. The CDR3 extends over 18 amino acids. The CDR3, as DNA: TGTGCCAGCAGCTTAGTCAGCGGGGGGATCGGGTCCTACAATGAGCAGTTCTTC. Translating it yields CASSLVSGGIGSYNEQFF.

This clone was counted between two and nine times. The CDR3 nucleotides read TGTGCCAGCAGCCCTCGTGGTGGAGTCATCGCCAATGAGCAGTTCTTC. Its protein is CASSPRGGVIANEQFF. The chain carries TRBV9 and TRBJ2-1; D unclear. V lost 4 bases to trimming and J lost 6 bases, with 20 bases between them. The CDR3 loop spans 16 amino acids. CDR1 SGDLS and CDR2 YYNGEE come from the germline V gene.

As DNA, the CDR3 is TGTGCCAGCAGTTACGGAGCGGGGGGAAGGGAGCAGTTCTTC. Translating gives CASSYGAGGREQFF. The chain combines TRBV6-5 with TRBJ2-1; TRBD2 aligns across 9 bases. The V segment lost 2 bases and the J segment 10 bases; nucleotides outside the gene matches: 6. Germline-derived CDR1 and CDR2 are MNHEY and SVGAGI. This CDR3 has 14 amino acids.

The V call is TRBV4-3, the J call TRBJ2-7; 8 bases map to TRBD1. The CDR3 has 15 residues. Germline loops: CDR1 LGHNA, CDR2 YSLEER. V was pared by 5 bases and J by 3 bases, with 9 bases of the junction left unmatched. The CDR3 here is CASSDPHRGIYEQYF. DNA for the CDR3: TGCGCCAGCAGCGATCCCCACAGGGGGATCTACGAGCAGTACTTC.

CDR3 DNA: TGTGCCAGCAGCCCGGACAGGGCCCTTTACAATGAGCAGTTCTTC. Translated, it gives CASSPDRALYNEQFF. This chain joins TRBV7-8 and TRBJ2-1, with 8 bases lining up with TRBD1. Germline V gene sequence: CDR1 SGHVS, CDR2 FQNEAQ. The V segment lost 5 bases and the J segment 4 bases; nucleotides outside the gene matches: 7. The CDR3 is 15 residues long. Combining the CDR3 with reference TRBV7-8 and TRBJ2-1 gives the whole variable domain GAGVSQSPRYKVAKRGQDVALRCDPISGHVSLFWYQQALGQGPEFLTYFQNEAQLDKSGLPSDRFFAERPEGSVSTLKIQRTQQEDSAVYLCASSPDRALYNEQFFGPGTRLTVL.

The genes are TRBV2 and TRBJ1-6; 7 nucleotides line up with TRBD1. V was pared by 3 bases and J by 0 bases, with 20 bases of the junction left unmatched. CDR3 length equals 22 residues. Germline V gene sequence: CDR1 SNHLY, CDR2 FYNNEI. CDR3: CASSDPHRGETIISSYNSPLHF. CDR3 in DNA: TGTGCCAGCAGTGATCCCCACAGGGGCGAAACTATAATAAGCTCCTATAATTCACCCCTCCACTTT.

V gene TRBV6-7 combines with J gene TRBJ1-1; 10 bases map to TRBD1. TRBV6-7 is placed among ORFs of uncertain function. This CDR3 contains 18 residues. Unmatched junction bases numbered 13, after V lost 6 bases and J lost 0 bases. The CDR3: CASRNMAGTGAMNTEAFF. CDR3 in DNA: TGTGCCAGCAGGAATATGGCCGGGACAGGGGCGATGAACACTGAAGCTTTCTTT.

The rearrangement links TRBV11-2 to TRBJ1-2, with D uncertain. Germline CDR1 SGHAT, CDR2 FQNNGV. This CDR3 region has 13 residues. V shed 0 bases and J shed 6 bases, with 8 bases lying between them. The chain's CDR3 is CASSLDPGNGYTF. DNA of the CDR3: TGTGCCAGCAGCTTAGATCCGGGTAATGGCTACACCTTC.

This rearrangement joins TRBV19 to TRBJ1-2, with D unclear. The V and J ends lost 3 bases and 1 base respectively, with 15 bases between them. The CDR3 runs 16 residues. Germline V CDR1 and CDR2: LNHDA, SQIVND (reference sequence). The CDR3 coding sequence is TGTGCCAGTAGTATCCCCCCAGGCGCCGGTAACTATGGCTACACCTTC. It translates to CASSIPPGAGNYGYTF.

V is TRBV4-3 and J is TRBJ1-1, with 7 positions matching TRBD1. After removal of 2 bases from V and 0 bases from J, the junction contained 6 bases not matched to a gene. CDR3 size: 16 residues. CDR1 is LGHNA and CDR2 is YSLEER in the germline V gene. The CDR3 DNA sequence: TGCGCCAGCAGCCAATTAATAGGGACAGTGAACACTGAAGCTTTCTTT. Translation: CASSQLIGTVNTEAFF.